This T cell receptor beta chain was sequenced in a study of cytomegalovirus exposure and HLA in healthy donors. The study ran its PCR with 60 Vbeta and 13 Jbeta primers. Repertoires were generated with immunoSEQ multiplex PCR, while TCRdb's copy carries only in-frame clones and drops some. There are about 89,000 clones in the sample; approximately 86% occur only once, and roughly 8.3% lies in the top ten. Healthy bone marrow donors made up the cohort. Of note for this clone: Its antigen is currently unknown.

The V and J ends lost 0 bases and 5 bases respectively, with 10 bases between them. The CDR3 is 14 amino acids. Per germline, CDR1 SGHRS and CDR2 YFSETQ. Study-wide results and caveats: A missense DCLRE1C variant was associated with V- and J-gene trimming of TCR beta chains in a later analysis, and an independent cohort replicated the association. Associated with cytomegalovirus, according to the listing, were 164 TCR beta chains.

J is TRBJ2-3 and V is TRBV5-1; D is possibly TRBD1 (6 bases). Material: PBMCs. The receptor was derived from a young man in good health and CMV-seropositive. The CDR3 DNA follows: TGCGCCAGCAGCTTGGGCAGGGGTGGAGATACGCAGTATTTT. Amino acids: CASSLGRGGDTQYF.